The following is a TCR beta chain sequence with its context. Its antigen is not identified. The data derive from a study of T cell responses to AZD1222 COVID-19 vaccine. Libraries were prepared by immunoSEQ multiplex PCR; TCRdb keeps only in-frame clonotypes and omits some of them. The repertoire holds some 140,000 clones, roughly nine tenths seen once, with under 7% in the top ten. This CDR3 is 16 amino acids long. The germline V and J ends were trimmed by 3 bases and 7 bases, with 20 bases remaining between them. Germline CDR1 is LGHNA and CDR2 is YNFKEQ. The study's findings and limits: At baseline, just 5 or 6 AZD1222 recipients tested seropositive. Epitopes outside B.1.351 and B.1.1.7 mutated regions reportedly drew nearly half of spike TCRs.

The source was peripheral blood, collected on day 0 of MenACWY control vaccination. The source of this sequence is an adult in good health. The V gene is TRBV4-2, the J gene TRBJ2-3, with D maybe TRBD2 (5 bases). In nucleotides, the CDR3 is TGTGCCAGCAGCCAGGCTGGTGTGGGAGCCAGGAATACGCAGTATTTT. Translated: CASSQAGVGARNTQYF.